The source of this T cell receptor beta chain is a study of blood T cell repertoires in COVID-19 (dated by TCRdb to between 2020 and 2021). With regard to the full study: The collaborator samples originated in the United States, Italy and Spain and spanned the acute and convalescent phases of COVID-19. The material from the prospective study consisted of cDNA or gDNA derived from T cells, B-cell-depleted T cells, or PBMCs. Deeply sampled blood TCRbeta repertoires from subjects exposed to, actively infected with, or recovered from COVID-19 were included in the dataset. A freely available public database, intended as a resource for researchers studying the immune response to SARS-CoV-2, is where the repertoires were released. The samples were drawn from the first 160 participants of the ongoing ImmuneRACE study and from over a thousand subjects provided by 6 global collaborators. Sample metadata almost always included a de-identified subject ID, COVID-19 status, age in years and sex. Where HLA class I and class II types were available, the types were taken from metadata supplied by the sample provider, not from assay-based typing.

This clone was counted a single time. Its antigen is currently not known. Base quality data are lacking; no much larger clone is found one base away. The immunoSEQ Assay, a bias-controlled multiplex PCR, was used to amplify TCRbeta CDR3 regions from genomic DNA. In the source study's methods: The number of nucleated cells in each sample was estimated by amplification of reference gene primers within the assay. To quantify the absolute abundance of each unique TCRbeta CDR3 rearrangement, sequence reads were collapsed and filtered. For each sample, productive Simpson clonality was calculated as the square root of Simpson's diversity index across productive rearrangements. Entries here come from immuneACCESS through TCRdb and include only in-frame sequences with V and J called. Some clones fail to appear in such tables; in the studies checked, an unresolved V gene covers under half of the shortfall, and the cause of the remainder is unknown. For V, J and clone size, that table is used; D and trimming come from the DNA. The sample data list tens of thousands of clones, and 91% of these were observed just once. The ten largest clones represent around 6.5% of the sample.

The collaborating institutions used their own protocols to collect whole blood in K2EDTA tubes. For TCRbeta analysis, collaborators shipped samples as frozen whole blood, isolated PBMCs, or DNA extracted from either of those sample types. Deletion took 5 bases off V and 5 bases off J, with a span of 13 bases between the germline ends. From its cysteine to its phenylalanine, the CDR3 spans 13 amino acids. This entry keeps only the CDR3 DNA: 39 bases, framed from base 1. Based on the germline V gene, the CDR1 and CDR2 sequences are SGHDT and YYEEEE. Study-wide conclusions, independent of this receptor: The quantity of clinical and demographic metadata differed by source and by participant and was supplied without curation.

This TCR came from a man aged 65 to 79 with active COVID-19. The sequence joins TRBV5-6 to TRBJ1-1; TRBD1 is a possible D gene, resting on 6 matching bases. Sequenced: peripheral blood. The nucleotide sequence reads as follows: TGTGCCAGCAGTGGACCGCAGGGGACTGAAGCTTTCTTT. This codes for CASSGPQGTEAFF.